A single sample is the source of the 23 T cell receptor beta chains below, sequenced in a study of T-cell reconstitution after alpha-beta-depleted transplantation in children. Unique molecular identifiers were incorporated when the TCRbeta library was constructed. TCRdb analysed the PCR reads with MiXCR anew, one entry per CDR3 protein. Altogether 150,000 to 200,000 distinct CDR3 sequences are present, 6.3% being singletons, with the ten largest covering roughly 4.5%. The specimen was PBMCs, collected before TCRalphabeta/CD19-depleted stem cell transplant. These receptors were obtained from a girl under three years old with combined immunodeficiency, due to receive a stem cell transplant.

This clonotype appeared a few times. The chain links TRBV7-2 to TRBJ2-5; TRBD2 matches 7 bases. Trimming cost V 4 bases and J 5 bases; bases outside gene matches: 13. CDR1 SGHTA and CDR2 FQGNSA come from the germline V gene. This CDR3 comprises 16 residues. In DNA, the CDR3 is TGTGCCAGCAGCTCCGGACTAGAATGGTGGGGCGAGACCCAGTACTTC. This translates into CASSSGLEWWGETQYF.

This clonotype was found many times. The CDR3 reads CASSRDTGFGGYTF. CDR3 bases: TGTGCCAGCAGTCGAGACACAGGGTTTGGTGGCTACACCTTC. This chain connects TRBV12-3 or TRBV12-4 to TRBJ1-2, with a tentative D call TRBD1 (6 bases). Trimming left V 5 bases short and J 7 bases short, with 17 bases between. This CDR3 is 14 amino acids long.

Many counts were recorded for this clonotype. The chain uses TRBV21-1 and TRBJ1-1. TRBV21-1 is described as a pseudogene. There are 18 residues in the CDR3. The CDR3 region has the DNA TGTGCCAGCAGCAAAGGGACCGAATCGGACCAAAGCAACACTGAAGCTTTCTTT. It specifies CASSKGTESDQSNTEAFF.

At least ten counts were recorded for this clonotype. CDR3 in amino acids: CASSLAGQRVYEQYF. CDR3 DNA sequence: TGCGCCAGCAGCTTGGCGGGACAGAGGGTTTACGAGCAGTACTTC. V is TRBV5-1 and J is TRBJ2-7; 7 bases map to TRBD1. The CDR3 is made up of 15 amino acids. V lost 0 bases to trimming and J lost 4 bases; unmatched junction nucleotides: 7. CDR1 is SGHRS, CDR2 YFSETQ, per germline.

In its sample, this clonotype was seen many times. This CDR3 reads CSALHRGGGGQWSYNEQFF. The CDR3 DNA sequence: TGCAGTGCTTTACACAGGGGAGGTGGAGGTCAGTGGTCCTACAATGAGCAGTTCTTC. The genes are TRBV20-1 and TRBJ2-1; D possibly corresponds to TRBD1 (7 bases). Germline values: CDR1 DFQATT, CDR2 SNEGSKA (reference sequence). Trimming stripped 5 bases from V and 1 base from J, with 27 bases between. CDR3 length: 19 residues.

The sample holds many counts of this clonotype. V is TRBV7-9 and J is TRBJ2-1; 8 positions match TRBD2. The CDR3 consists of 16 residues. Per germline, CDR1 SEHNR and CDR2 FQNEAQ (reference sequence). The V gene end was trimmed by 4 bases and the J gene end by 3 bases; junction bases not matched to a gene: 8. As DNA, the CDR3 is TGTGCCAGCAGCTCAAGGACTAGCATCCTCTACAATGAGCAGTTCTTC. It codes for CASSSRTSILYNEQFF.

Many counts were recorded for this clonotype. The J gene is TRBJ1-2, the V gene TRBV4-3, with TRBD1 matching over 11 bases. Trimming at V came to 3 bases and at J to 2 bases, leaving 5 bases not matched to a gene. This CDR3 spans 16 amino acids. In germline, CDR1 is LGHNA, CDR2 YSLEER. The CDR3 bases are TGCGCCAGCAGCCAGGGGGGGACAGGGGGGAACTATGGCTACACCTTC. This translates into CASSQGGTGGNYGYTF.

In this sample, this clonotype turned up many times. The CDR3 DNA reads as TGTGCCAGCAGCCCTGGACTAGCCAGAAAAGAGACCCAGTACTTC. Protein product: CASSPGLARKETQYF. The chain links TRBV28 to TRBJ2-5; 8 nucleotides line up with TRBD2. Trimming cost V 6 bases and J 3 bases; bases outside gene matches: 9. This CDR3 is built from 15 residues. The germline V gene has CDR1 MDHEN and CDR2 SYDVKM.

This clonotype occurred many times. Sequence at one end of the junction differs from germline and may be a read error. J is TRBJ2-4 and V is TRBV12-3 or TRBV12-4, with 8 bases lining up with TRBD2. The CDR3 is made up of 15 amino acids. The CDR3 here is CASSLAGGSKNIQYF. DNA for the CDR3: TGTGCCAGCAGTCTAGCGGGTGGTTCCAAAAACATTCAGTACTTC.

In this sample, this clonotype turned up many times. The CDR3 nucleotides read TGTGCCAGCAGGCCGGGACAGGTGAACACTGAAGCTTTCTTT. Protein product: CASRPGQVNTEAFF. The chain joins TRBV28 to TRBJ1-1; 8 bases are a match to TRBD1. V shed 6 bases and J 0 bases; nucleotides not matched to a gene: 3. CDR3 length: 14 amino acids. Germline V gene data show CDR1 as MDHEN and CDR2 as SYDVKM.

The genes are TRBV4-3 and TRBJ2-1, with TRBD2 matching 12 bases. This CDR3 has 15 residues. V shed 2 bases and J 8 bases; nucleotides not matched to a gene: 4. Germline lookup yields CDR1 LGHNA and CDR2 YSLEER. The CDR3 reads CASSQLAGGPDEQFF. The CDR3 nucleotides read TGCGCCAGCAGCCAACTAGCGGGAGGGCCCGATGAGCAGTTCTTC.

The chain links TRBV20-1 to TRBJ2-3, with 14 bases fitting TRBD2. The J segment lost 4 bases and the V segment lost 1 base, leaving 13 bases of the junction unmatched. Germline CDR1 is DFQATT and CDR2 is SNEGSKA (reference sequence). The CDR3 sequence is 19 residues long. The CDR3 DNA is TGCAGTGCTAGAGGACTAGCGGGAGGGCCTAAAACCCAACCAGATACGCAGTATTTT. Residues: CSARGLAGGPKTQPDTQYF.

The chain recombines TRBV14 with TRBJ1-1, with a possible D match to TRBD1 (5 bases). The CDR3 extends over 12 amino acids. Trimming removed 4 bases at V and 8 bases at J, with 11 bases between. Germline assignment: CDR1 SGHDN and CDR2 FVKESK. The CDR3 region is CASSPGTPEAFF. As DNA, the CDR3 is TGTGCCAGCAGCCCCGGGACCCCCGAAGCTTTCTTT.

This clonotype appeared many times. The chain links TRBV20-1 to TRBJ2-7, with TRBD1 as a possible D gene (6 bases). In germline, CDR1 is DFQATT, CDR2 SNEGSKA (reference sequence). The CDR3 is made up of 17 amino acids. Trimming pared 3 bases from V and 2 bases from J, leaving 23 bases between. CDR3 protein: CSASVPPTGVRAYEQYF. The CDR3 nucleotides are TGCAGTGCTAGTGTCCCACCGACAGGCGTTCGGGCCTACGAGCAGTACTTC.

This clonotype was counted at least ten times. This chain joins TRBV11-2 and TRBJ1-2, with 7 bases fitting TRBD1. Looked up from germline, CDR1 is SGHAT and CDR2 is FQNNGV. The CDR3 is 17 amino acids. J was trimmed by 2 bases and V by 2 bases; bases with no gene match: 11. This chain's CDR3 is CASSLIPVPQGNYGYTF. CDR3 coding DNA: TGTGCCAGCAGCTTAATCCCCGTCCCACAGGGGAACTATGGCTACACCTTC.

There are many counts of this clonotype. V usage is TRBV5-1 and J usage is TRBJ2-3; D is undetermined. The V end was cut by 5 bases, the J end by 0 bases, with 4 bases between. Germline V CDR1 and CDR2: SGHRS, YFSETQ. The CDR3 has 12 amino acids. In DNA form, the CDR3 reads TGCGCCAGCAGAGGTAGCACAGATACGCAGTATTTT. Protein: CASRGSTDTQYF.

The sample holds many counts of this clonotype. The chain uses TRBV7-9 and TRBJ2-7; 10 bases are a match to TRBD1. V was pared by 4 bases and J by 4 bases, with 10 bases of the junction left unmatched. Germline CDR1 and CDR2: SEHNR and FQNEAQ (reference sequence). The CDR3 is made up of 16 amino acids. Here the CDR3 reads CASSSPHGTGEYEQYF. CDR3 sequence (DNA): TGTGCCAGCAGCTCCCCCCACGGGACAGGGGAGTACGAGCAGTACTTC. Together with reference TRBV7-9 and TRBJ2-7, the CDR3 gives the full variable domain: DTGVSQNPRHKITKRGQNVTFRCDPISEHNRLYWYRQTLGQGPEFLTYFQNEAQLEKSRLLSDRFSAERPKGSFSTLEIQRTEQGDSAMYLCASSSPHGTGEYEQYFGPGTRLTVT.

This clonotype was counted many times. This chain joins TRBV7-9 and TRBJ2-5; D ambiguous. CDR3 size: 14 residues. Trimming removed 7 bases from V and 0 bases from J, with 12 bases in between. Germline CDR1 SEHNR, CDR2 FQNEAQ (reference sequence). The CDR3 region has the DNA TGTGCCAGCACCCCAGAGAGGTACCAAGAGACCCAGTACTTC. Translation gives CASTPERYQETQYF. The entire variable domain, with the rest obtained from reference TRBV7-9 and TRBJ2-5, is as follows: DTGVSQNPRHKITKRGQNVTFRCDPISEHNRLYWYRQTLGQGPEFLTYFQNEAQLEKSRLLSDRFSAERPKGSFSTLEIQRTEQGDSAMYLCASTPERYQETQYFGPGTRLLVL.

This clonotype was recorded at least ten times. This rearrangement joins TRBV4-1 to TRBJ2-3, with 9 nucleotides matching TRBD2. This CDR3 has 18 amino acids. Germline V gene lookup returns CDR1 MGHRA and CDR2 YSYEKL. J lost 4 bases, V lost 2 bases, and 13 bases had no gene match. The CDR3 protein is CASSQQPLAGGQADTQYF. For the CDR3, the DNA is TGCGCCAGCAGCCAACAACCCCTCGCGGGGGGGCAGGCAGATACGCAGTATTTT.

This clonotype appeared many times. This rearrangement joins TRBV12-3 or TRBV12-4 to TRBJ2-3; D ambiguous. The CDR3 totals 14 residues. Trimming pared 3 bases from V and 4 bases from J, leaving 11 bases between. The CDR3 bases are TGTGCCAGCAGTTTTCTCTTTACGGCAGATACGCAGTATTTT. It encodes CASSFLFTADTQYF.

This chain joins TRBV7-2 and TRBJ2-7; the match to TRBD1 covers 10 bases. The ends lost 5 bases at V and 4 bases at J; junction bases unmatched: 11. Germline-derived CDR1 and CDR2 are SGHTA and FQGNSA. The CDR3 covers 16 residues. Here the CDR3 reads CASSEGPWGQGYEQYF. The CDR3 bases are TGTGCCAGCAGCGAGGGGCCGTGGGGACAGGGGTACGAGCAGTACTTC.

The chain recombines TRBV12-5 with TRBJ2-1, with D perhaps being TRBD1 or TRBD2 (6 bases each). V lost 8 bases and J lost 6, with 20 bases in between. The CDR3 covers 15 residues. Per germline, CDR1 LGHNT and CDR2 FRNRAP. The CDR3 nucleotides are TGTGCTAGTAGGCTTTCAAGGGGGGCTAGCAATGAGCAGTTCTTC. It translates to CASRLSRGASNEQFF.

In its sample, this clonotype was seen many times. The rearrangement links TRBV27 to TRBJ1-5; weak D call: TRBD1 (6 bases). The V gene lost 5 bases and the J gene lost 7 bases, with 18 bases spanning the gap. Germline V gene data show CDR1 as MNHEY and CDR2 as SMNVEV (reference sequence). This CDR3 spans 15 amino acids. The CDR3 DNA is TGTGCCAGCAGTCCCTCGGCAGGGGTAAGGCAGCCCCAGCATTTT. Translating it yields CASSPSAGVRQPQHF.